The T cell receptor (beta chain) described here comes from a study of blood T cell repertoires in COVID-19. In terms of age and location, participants ranged from roughly 18 to 90 years and lived in under 30 US areas. Only in-frame clones appear in the TCRdb table, and some are missing; sequencing was by immunoSEQ multiplex PCR. Among 150,000 to 200,000 clones listed, around four fifths were seen once. This CDR3 is built from 16 residues. In germline, CDR1 is SGHTS, CDR2 YDEGEE. The V end lost 0 bases, the J end lost 2 bases, and 12 bases lay between the germline ends. This receptor was taken from a woman between 50 and 59 years old who had recovered from COVID-19. The sequencing input was PBMCs or T cells enriched from blood (not recorded which). The J gene is TRBJ2-1, the V gene TRBV5-8; D gene unclear. CDR3 protein: CASSLGLPGAYNEQFF. Here the CDR3 DNA reads TGTGCCAGCAGCTTGGGACTTCCCGGCGCCTACAATGAGCAGTTCTTC.